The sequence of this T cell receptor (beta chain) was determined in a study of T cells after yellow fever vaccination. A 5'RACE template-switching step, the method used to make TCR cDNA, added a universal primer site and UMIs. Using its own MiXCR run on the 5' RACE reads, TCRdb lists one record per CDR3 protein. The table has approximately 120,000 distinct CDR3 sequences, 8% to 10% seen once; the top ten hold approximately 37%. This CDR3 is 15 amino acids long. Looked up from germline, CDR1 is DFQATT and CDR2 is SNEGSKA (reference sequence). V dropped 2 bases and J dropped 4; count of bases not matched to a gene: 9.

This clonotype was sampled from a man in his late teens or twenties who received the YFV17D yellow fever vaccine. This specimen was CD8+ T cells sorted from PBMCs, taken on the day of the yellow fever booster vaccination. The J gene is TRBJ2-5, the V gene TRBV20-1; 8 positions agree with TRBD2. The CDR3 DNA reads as TGCAGTGCTAGAAGCCCCGAACGGGGGGGAGAGACCCAGTACTTC. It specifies CSARSPERGGETQYF.